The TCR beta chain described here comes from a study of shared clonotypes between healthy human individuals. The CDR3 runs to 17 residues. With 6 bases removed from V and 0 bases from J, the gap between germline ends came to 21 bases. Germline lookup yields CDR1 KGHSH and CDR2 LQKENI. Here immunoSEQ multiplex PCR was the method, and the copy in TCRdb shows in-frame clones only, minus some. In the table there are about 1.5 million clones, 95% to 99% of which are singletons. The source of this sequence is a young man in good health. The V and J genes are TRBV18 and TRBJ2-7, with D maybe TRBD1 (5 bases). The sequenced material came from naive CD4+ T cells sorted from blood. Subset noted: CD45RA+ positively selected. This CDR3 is CASSTIGAGTSSYEQYF. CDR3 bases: TGTGCCAGCTCGACCATAGGGGCAGGCACAAGCTCCTACGAGCAGTACTTC.